The 25 T cell receptor beta chains presented below share a single source sample, sequenced in a study of tumor T cells in aggressive B-cell lymphoma. Sequenced by immunoSEQ multiplex PCR; TCRdb stores in-frame clones only, minus some. In the table there are about 3,900 clones, roughly 88% of which are singletons. Input material: tumor tissue. These receptors were taken from an adult with diffuse large B cell lymphoma.

This clone has a handful of counts. The genes are TRBV4-2 and TRBJ1-2; a possible D gene is TRBD1 (5 bases). Deletions cut 1 base from V and 4 bases from J, with 13 bases between. The CDR3 sequence is 15 residues long. The germline gives CDR1 LGHNA, CDR2 YNFKEQ. The CDR3 DNA reads as TGTGCCAGCAGCCAAGGAGAGTGGGGGGTCTATGGCTACACCTTC. Translation gives CASSQGEWGVYGYTF.

The genes are TRBV4-3 and TRBJ1-2; perhaps TRBD1 as D (6 bases). V lost 2 bases and J 6 bases, leaving 19 bases between the germline ends. The CDR3 is made up of 16 amino acids. CDR1 and CDR2 from the germline V gene are LGHNA and YSLEER. Here the CDR3 DNA reads TGCGCCAGCAGCCAAAATGAGGGCGGGGGCTGGGATGGCTACACCTTC. Its protein product is CASSQNEGGGWDGYTF.

The genes are TRBV5-1 and TRBJ2-7; maybe TRBD1 (6 bases). The CDR3 is 11 amino acids. V lost 5 bases to trimming and J lost 7 bases, with 10 bases between them. Germline V gene lookup returns CDR1 SGHRS and CDR2 YFSETQ. The CDR3 DNA follows: TGCGCCAGCAGTACAGGGCCGGAGCAGTACTTC. Translation gives CASSTGPEQYF.

Of note for this clone: Germline is not matched at one junction end, which may reflect a read error. The V call is TRBV7-2, the J call TRBJ1-6; TRBD1 matches at 7 bases. The CDR3 is 18 amino acids. The germline gives CDR1 SGHTA, CDR2 FQGNSA. CDR3 bases: TGTGTCAGCAGCTTAGGAGTCCCCTACACAGGGGTTGGTTCACCCCTCCACTTT. Translating gives CVSSLGVPYTGVGSPLHF.

This clone has a single count. The chain recombines TRBV29-1 with TRBJ1-1; D unclear. Per the germline V gene, CDR1 is SQVTM and CDR2 is ANQGSEA. The CDR3 consists of 10 residues. V dropped 4 bases and J dropped 6 bases, with 6 bases sitting between them. The CDR3 region is CSVVIAEAFF. CDR3 nucleotides: TGCAGCGTTGTTATCGCTGAAGCTTTCTTT.

This chain joins TRBV7-8 and TRBJ2-2, with 9 bases fitting TRBD1. This CDR3 comprises 15 residues. The V gene end was trimmed by 5 bases and the J gene end by 6 bases; junction bases not matched to a gene: 7. CDR1 and CDR2 (germline): SGHVS, FQNEAQ. CDR3: CASSLRDRASGELFF. As DNA, the CDR3 is TGTGCCAGCAGCCTTAGGGACAGGGCGTCCGGGGAGCTGTTTTTT.

The CDR3 protein is CASSDMAPTDTQYF. The DNA of the CDR3 is TGTGCCAGCAGTGATATGGCACCCACAGATACGCAGTATTTT. The chain has TRBV6-1 and TRBJ2-3; D ambiguous. The CDR3 totals 14 residues. V dropped 3 bases and J dropped 2 bases, with 9 bases sitting between them. The germline V gene has CDR1 MNHNS and CDR2 SASEGT.

This clone turned up a few times. The chain has TRBV7-2 and TRBJ1-2; D not certain. The CDR3 totals 14 residues. CDR1 is SGHTA, CDR2 FQGNSA, per germline. Trimming took 4 bases from V and 4 from J, leaving 13 bases between them. CDR3 region: CASSSPSSFYGYTF. CDR3 DNA: TGTGCCAGCAGCTCTCCCTCGAGTTTCTATGGCTACACCTTC. Filled out from reference TRBV7-2 and TRBJ1-2, the complete variable domain reads GAGVSQSPSNKVTEKGKDVELRCDPISGHTALYWYRQSLGQGLEFLIYFQGNSAPDKSGLPSDRFSAERTGGSVSTLTIQRTQQEDSAVYLCASSSPSSFYGYTFGSGTRLTVV.

This clone was observed a few times. The rearrangement links TRBV2 to TRBJ1-3; perhaps TRBD1 as D (6 bases). The V end lost 6 bases, the J end lost 2 bases, and 8 bases lay between the germline ends. The CDR3 has 13 amino acids. CDR1 and CDR2 (germline): SNHLY, FYNNEI. CDR3 sequence reads: CASSQGTGNTIYF. CDR3 DNA sequence: TGTGCCAGCAGCCAGGGGACTGGAAACACCATATATTTT.

CDR3 sequence: CASSPERVNSPLHF. CDR3 DNA sequence: TGTGCCAGCAGCCCGGAGCGGGTCAATTCACCCCTCCACTTT. V is TRBV7-9 and J is TRBJ1-6; D not certain. The germline CDR1 and CDR2 sequences are SEHNR and FQNEAQ (reference sequence). This CDR3 region has 14 residues. The V and J ends lost 5 bases and 7 bases respectively, with 12 bases between them.

The V call is TRBV6-4, the J call TRBJ2-3; the match to TRBD2 covers 13 bases. CDR3 length: 16 amino acids. Germline CDR1 is MRHNA and CDR2 is SNTAGT. The junction had 1 base not matched to a gene; V was cut back by 2 bases and J by 2 bases. CDR3 sequence: CASSDTSGGATDTQYF. CDR3 bases: TGTGCCAGCAGTGACACTAGCGGGGGGGCCACAGATACGCAGTATTTT.

This chain joins TRBV19 and TRBJ1-4; D might be TRBD1 (6 bases). Germline V lookup: CDR1 LNHDA, CDR2 SQIVND (reference sequence). The V gene lost 5 bases and the J gene lost 12 bases, with 22 bases spanning the gap. This CDR3 is built from 15 residues. CDR3 sequence: CASSPGRGGVSELFF. Written as DNA, the CDR3 is TGTGCCAGTAGTCCCGGTCGAGGGGGGGTCTCTGAACTGTTTTTT.

This clone was observed a handful of times. V usage is TRBV6-5 and J usage is TRBJ2-7; D uncertain. Between the trimmed V and J ends, which lost 9 bases and 0 bases, there was a span of 15 bases. Germline loops: CDR1 MNHEY, CDR2 SVGAGI. The CDR3 spans 14 residues. The CDR3 reads CASSPVPGSYEQYF. DNA of the CDR3: TGTGCCAGTTCTCCGGTGCCAGGCTCCTACGAGCAGTACTTC.

The rearrangement links TRBV7-6 to TRBJ1-2; TRBD1 matches at 9 bases. This CDR3 is built from 17 residues. J was trimmed by 5 bases and V by 1 base; bases with no gene match: 11. The germline gives CDR1 SGHVS, CDR2 FNYEAQ. CDR3 nucleotides: TGTGCCAGCAGCTTAGGGCGCCCGGGACAGGGTATATATGGCTACACCTTC. It is translated as CASSLGRPGQGIYGYTF.

The chain couples TRBV4-3 to TRBJ2-7; the match to TRBD2 covers 9 bases. Germline CDR1 and CDR2: LGHNA and YSLEER. The CDR3 length is 15 residues. After removal of 0 bases from V and 7 bases from J, the junction contained 7 bases not matched to a gene. CDR3: CASSQDLAGVDEQYF. CDR3 DNA sequence: TGCGCCAGCAGCCAAGATTTAGCGGGGGTAGATGAGCAGTACTTC.

The J gene is TRBJ2-2, the V gene TRBV27; TRBD1 is a possible D gene (6 bases). Trimming stripped 7 bases from V and 3 bases from J, with 18 bases between. This CDR3 is built from 16 residues. Germline V lookup: CDR1 MNHEY, CDR2 SMNVEV (reference sequence). The CDR3 reads CASTITGTPYTGELFF. CDR3 bases: TGTGCCAGCACAATTACCGGGACACCCTACACCGGGGAGCTGTTTTTT.

The table lists this clone with a count of one. The J gene is TRBJ2-3, the V gene TRBV7-9, with a tentative D call TRBD2 (6 bases). The CDR3 consists of 17 residues. V lost 4 bases, J lost 2 bases, and 19 bases lay in between. CDR1 SEHNR and CDR2 FQNEAQ come from the germline V gene (reference sequence). The CDR3 sequence: CASSSEAGRGSTDTQYF. The CDR3 DNA is TGTGCCAGCAGCTCGGAGGCGGGGCGAGGATCCACAGATACGCAGTATTTT.

This rearrangement joins TRBV7-9 to TRBJ2-5; 9 bases fit TRBD1. Trimming at V came to 5 bases and at J to 5 bases, leaving 9 bases not matched to a gene. The CDR3 runs 15 residues. Germline CDR1 and CDR2: SEHNR and FQNEAQ (reference sequence). The CDR3 is CASSLTLGQGETQYF. CDR3 nucleotide sequence: TGTGCCAGCAGCCTAACCTTGGGACAGGGCGAGACCCAGTACTTC.

The J gene is TRBJ2-6, the V gene TRBV4-3; tentatively, D is TRBD2 (5 bases). This CDR3 spans 17 amino acids. Germline lookup yields CDR1 LGHNA and CDR2 YSLEER. V lost 5 bases and J lost 0, with 14 bases in between. The CDR3 coding sequence is TGCGCCAGCAGCACCCACGGGATCCTCTCTGGGGCCAACGTCCTGACTTTC. Its protein product is CASSTHGILSGANVLTF.

V and J are TRBV28 and TRBJ1-5; the D gene is possibly TRBD1 (5 bases). The V gene lost 5 bases and the J gene lost 1 base, with 12 bases spanning the gap. Germline CDR1 and CDR2: MDHEN and SYDVKM. This CDR3 region has 15 residues. CDR3 nucleotides: TGTGCCAGCAGTCCGCTGGGGGGAAGCAATCAGCCCCAGCATTTT. This codes for CASSPLGGSNQPQHF.

This chain joins TRBV7-9 and TRBJ2-3; TRBD2 aligns across 7 bases. The CDR3 is made up of 17 amino acids. Germline V lookup: CDR1 SEHNR, CDR2 FQNEAQ (reference sequence). V gave up 5 bases and J gave up 1 base; unmatched junction bases: 12. CDR3: CASSLTGSGSGTDTQYF. The CDR3, as DNA: TGTGCCAGCAGCCTGACGGGTAGCGGGTCTGGCACAGATACGCAGTATTTT.

The chain uses TRBV28 and TRBJ2-7; D is possibly TRBD2 (7 bases). The CDR3 length is 13 residues. Germline assignment: CDR1 MDHEN and CDR2 SYDVKM. The germline V and J ends were trimmed by 6 bases and 3 bases, with 12 bases remaining between them. Here the CDR3 DNA reads TGTGCCAGCAGGGGGGCGGGGGACTACGAGCAGTACTTC. Translated, it gives CASRGAGDYEQYF.

This rearrangement joins TRBV4-2 to TRBJ2-3; 8 bases are shared with TRBD2. Trimming at V came to 4 bases and at J to 5 bases, leaving 14 bases not matched to a gene. Germline V gene sequence: CDR1 LGHNA, CDR2 YNFKEQ. The CDR3 length is 17 residues. The CDR3 nucleotides are TGTGCCAGCAGCCCCGCCGGGGGCGGGGGGCCTTTAGATACGCAGTATTTT. Translation gives CASSPAGGGGPLDTQYF.

The chain combines TRBV6-1 with TRBJ2-7; TRBD2 agrees at 7 bases. V was clipped by 8 bases and J by 3 bases; unmatched bases: 10. This CDR3 is built from 14 residues. CDR1 is MNHNS and CDR2 is SASEGT in the germline V gene. The CDR3 region is CASSGYGGNYEQYF. The DNA of the CDR3 is TGTGCCAGCTCTGGGTACGGGGGGAACTACGAGCAGTACTTC.

V and J are TRBV7-6 and TRBJ2-7; 7 bases align to TRBD1. The germline V gene has CDR1 SGHVS and CDR2 FNYEAQ. V shed 1 base, J shed 3 bases, and the junction held 9 bases outside the gene matches. The CDR3 spans 16 residues. CDR3 sequence reads: CASSLETGPPLYEQYF. CDR3 coding DNA: TGTGCCAGCAGCTTAGAGACAGGGCCACCCCTCTACGAGCAGTACTTC. Together with reference TRBV7-6 and TRBJ2-7, the CDR3 gives the full variable domain: GAGVSQSPRYKVTKRGQDVALRCDPISGHVSLYWYRQALGQGPEFLTYFNYEAQQDKSGLPNDRFSAERPEGSISTLTIQRTEQRDSAMYRCASSLETGPPLYEQYFGPGTRLTVT.